This T cell receptor (beta chain) was identified in a study of T-cell reconstitution after alpha-beta-depleted transplantation in children. Unique molecular identifiers were built into the TCRbeta library. TCRdb re-derived calls from the PCR reads in MiXCR, one entry per CDR3 protein. In the table there are 200,000 to 250,000 distinct CDR3 sequences, 11% of which are singletons. At least ten counts were recorded for this clonotype. The sequence was collected from a child under two years old with acute myeloid leukemia, due to receive a stem cell transplant. This specimen was PBMCs, taken before TCRalphabeta/CD19-depleted stem cell transplant.

The CDR3 DNA reads TGCAGCGTTGGACAGTTACGGAACACTGAAGCTTTCTTT. Its translation is CSVGQLRNTEAFF. V is TRBV29-1 and J is TRBJ1-1; weak D call: TRBD1 (5 bases). From germline, CDR1 is SQVTM and CDR2 ANQGSEA. V was cut by 4 bases and J by 1 base, with 10 bases left in between. The CDR3 totals 13 residues.